This record covers a single T cell receptor beta chain. This sample is part of a study of control samples from healthy donors and cancer patients. This table comes from immunoSEQ multiplex PCR, and its TCRdb copy is limited to in-frame clones, with some not included. The sample consists of 130,000 or so clones, more than 75% of them appearing once. The CDR3 sequence is 15 residues long. CDR1 SNHLY and CDR2 FYNNEI come from the germline V gene. Trimming removed 6 bases at V and 5 bases at J, with 16 bases between. V gene TRBV2 combines with J gene TRBJ1-4; D uncertain. Sequencing used blood. This clonotype was sampled from a man aged 35 to 55 in good health. The CDR3 sequence: CASRQLENPNEKLFF. Here the CDR3 DNA reads TGTGCCAGCAGACAACTCGAGAACCCGAATGAAAAACTGTTTTTT. Together with reference TRBV2 and TRBJ1-4, the CDR3 gives the full variable domain: EPEVTQTPSHQVTQMGQEVILRCVPISNHLYFYWYRQILGQKVEFLVSFYNNEISEKSEIFDDQFSVERPDGSNFTLKIRSTKLEDSAMYFCASRQLENPNEKLFFGSGTQLSVL.